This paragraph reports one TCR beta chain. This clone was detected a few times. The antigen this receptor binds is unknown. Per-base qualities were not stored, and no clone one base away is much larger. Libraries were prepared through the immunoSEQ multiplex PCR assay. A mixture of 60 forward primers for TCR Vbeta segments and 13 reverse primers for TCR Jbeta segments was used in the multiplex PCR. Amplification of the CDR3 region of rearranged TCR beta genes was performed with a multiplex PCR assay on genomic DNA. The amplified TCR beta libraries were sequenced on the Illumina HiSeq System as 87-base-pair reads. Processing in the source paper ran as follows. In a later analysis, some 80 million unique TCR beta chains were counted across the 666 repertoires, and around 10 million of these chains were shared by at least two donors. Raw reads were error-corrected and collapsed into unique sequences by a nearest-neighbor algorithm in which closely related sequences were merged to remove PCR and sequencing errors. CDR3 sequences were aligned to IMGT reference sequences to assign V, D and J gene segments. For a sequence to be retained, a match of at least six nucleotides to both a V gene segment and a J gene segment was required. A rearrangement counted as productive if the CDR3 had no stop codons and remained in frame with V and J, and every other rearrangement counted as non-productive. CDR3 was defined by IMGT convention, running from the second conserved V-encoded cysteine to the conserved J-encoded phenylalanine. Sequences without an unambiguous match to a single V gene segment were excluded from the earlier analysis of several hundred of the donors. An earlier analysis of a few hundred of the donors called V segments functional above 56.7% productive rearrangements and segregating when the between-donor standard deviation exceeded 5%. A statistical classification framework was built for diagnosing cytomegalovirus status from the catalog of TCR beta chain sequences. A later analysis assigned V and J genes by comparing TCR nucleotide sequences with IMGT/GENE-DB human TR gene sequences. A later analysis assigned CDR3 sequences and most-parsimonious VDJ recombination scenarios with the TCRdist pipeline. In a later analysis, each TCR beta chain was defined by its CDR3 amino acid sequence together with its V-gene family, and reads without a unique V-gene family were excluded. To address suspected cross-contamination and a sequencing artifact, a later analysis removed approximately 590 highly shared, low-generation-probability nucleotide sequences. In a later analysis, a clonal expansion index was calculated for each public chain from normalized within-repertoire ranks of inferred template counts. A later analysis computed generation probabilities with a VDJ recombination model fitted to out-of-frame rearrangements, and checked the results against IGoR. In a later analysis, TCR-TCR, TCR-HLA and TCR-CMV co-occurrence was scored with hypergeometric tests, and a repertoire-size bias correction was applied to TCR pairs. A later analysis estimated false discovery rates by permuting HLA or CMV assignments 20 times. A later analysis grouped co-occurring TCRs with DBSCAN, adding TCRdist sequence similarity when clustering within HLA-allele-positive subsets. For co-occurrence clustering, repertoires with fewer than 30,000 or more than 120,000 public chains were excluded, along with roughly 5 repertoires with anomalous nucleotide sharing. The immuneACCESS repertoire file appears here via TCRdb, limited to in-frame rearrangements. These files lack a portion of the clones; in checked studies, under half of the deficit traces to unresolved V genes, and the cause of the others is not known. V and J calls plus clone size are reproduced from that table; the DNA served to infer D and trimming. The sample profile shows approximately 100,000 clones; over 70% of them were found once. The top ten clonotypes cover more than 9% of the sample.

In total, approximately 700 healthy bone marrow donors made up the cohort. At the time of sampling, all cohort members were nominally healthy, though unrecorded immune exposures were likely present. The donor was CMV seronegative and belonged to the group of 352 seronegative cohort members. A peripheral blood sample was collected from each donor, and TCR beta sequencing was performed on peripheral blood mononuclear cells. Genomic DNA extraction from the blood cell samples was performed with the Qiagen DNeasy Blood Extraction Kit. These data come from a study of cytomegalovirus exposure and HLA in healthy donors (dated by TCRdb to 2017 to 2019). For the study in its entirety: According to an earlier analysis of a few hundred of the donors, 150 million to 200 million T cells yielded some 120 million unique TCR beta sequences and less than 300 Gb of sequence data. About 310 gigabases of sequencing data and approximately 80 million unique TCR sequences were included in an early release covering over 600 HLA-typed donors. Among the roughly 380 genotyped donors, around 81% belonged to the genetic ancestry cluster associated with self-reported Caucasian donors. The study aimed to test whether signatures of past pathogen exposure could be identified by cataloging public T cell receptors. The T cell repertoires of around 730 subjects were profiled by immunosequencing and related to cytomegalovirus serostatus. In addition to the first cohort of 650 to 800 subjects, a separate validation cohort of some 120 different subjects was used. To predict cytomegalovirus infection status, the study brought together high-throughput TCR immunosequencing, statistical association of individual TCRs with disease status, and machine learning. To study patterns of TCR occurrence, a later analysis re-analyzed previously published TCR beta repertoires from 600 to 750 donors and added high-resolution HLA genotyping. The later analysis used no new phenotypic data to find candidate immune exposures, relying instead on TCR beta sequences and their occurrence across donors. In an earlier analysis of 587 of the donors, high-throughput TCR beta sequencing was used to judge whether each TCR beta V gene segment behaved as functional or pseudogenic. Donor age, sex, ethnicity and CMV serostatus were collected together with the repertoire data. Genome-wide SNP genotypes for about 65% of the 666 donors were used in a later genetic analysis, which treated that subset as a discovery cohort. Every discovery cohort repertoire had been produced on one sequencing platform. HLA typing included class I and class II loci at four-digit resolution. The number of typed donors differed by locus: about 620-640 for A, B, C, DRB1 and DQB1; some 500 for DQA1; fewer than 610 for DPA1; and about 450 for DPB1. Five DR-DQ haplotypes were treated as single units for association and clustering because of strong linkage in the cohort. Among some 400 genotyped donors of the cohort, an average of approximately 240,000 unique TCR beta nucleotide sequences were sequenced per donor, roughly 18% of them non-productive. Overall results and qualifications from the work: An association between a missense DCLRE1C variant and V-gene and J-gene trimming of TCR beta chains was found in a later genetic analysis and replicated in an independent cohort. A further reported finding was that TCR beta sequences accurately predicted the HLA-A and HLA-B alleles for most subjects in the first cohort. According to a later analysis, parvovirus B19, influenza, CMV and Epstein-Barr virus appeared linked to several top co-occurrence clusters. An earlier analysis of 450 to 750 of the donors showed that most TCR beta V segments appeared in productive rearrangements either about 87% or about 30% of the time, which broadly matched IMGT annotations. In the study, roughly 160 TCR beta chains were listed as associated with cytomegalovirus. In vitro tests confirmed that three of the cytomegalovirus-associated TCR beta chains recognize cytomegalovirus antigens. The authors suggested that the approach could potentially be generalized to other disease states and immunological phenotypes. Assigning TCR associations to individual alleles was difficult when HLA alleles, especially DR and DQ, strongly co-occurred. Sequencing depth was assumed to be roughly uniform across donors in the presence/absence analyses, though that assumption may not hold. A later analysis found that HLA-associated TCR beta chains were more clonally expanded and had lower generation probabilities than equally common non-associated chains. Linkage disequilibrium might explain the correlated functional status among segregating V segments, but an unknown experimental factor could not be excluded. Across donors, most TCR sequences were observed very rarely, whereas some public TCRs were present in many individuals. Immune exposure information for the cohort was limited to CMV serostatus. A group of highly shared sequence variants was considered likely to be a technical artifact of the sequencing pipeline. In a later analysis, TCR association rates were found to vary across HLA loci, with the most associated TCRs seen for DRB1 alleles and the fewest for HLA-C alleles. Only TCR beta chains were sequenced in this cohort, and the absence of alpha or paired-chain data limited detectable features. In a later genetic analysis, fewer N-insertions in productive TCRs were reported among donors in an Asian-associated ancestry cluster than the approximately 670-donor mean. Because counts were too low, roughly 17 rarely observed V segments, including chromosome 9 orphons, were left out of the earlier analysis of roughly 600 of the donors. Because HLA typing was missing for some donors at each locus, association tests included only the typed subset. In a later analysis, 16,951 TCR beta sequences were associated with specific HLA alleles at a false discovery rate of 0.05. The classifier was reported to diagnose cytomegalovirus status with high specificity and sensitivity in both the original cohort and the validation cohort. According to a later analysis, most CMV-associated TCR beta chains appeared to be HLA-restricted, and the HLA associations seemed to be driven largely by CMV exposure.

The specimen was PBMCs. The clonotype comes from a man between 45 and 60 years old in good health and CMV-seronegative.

The CDR3 protein: CASNTRWDYEQYF. The DNA is TGTGCCAGCAATACTAGGTGGGACTACGAGCAGTACTTC. The chain is encoded by TRBV28 joined to TRBJ2-7, with a tentative D gene TRBD2 over 5 matching bases. A distance of 13 bases separates the germline ends of V and J, which lose 7 bases and 3 bases respectively. Reading from cysteine to phenylalanine, the CDR3 counts 13 amino acids. CDR3 DNA is the only sequence kept; it has 39 bases, read in frame from the first base. From a lookup of the germline V gene, CDR1 and CDR2 are MDHEN and SYDVKM. With all but the CDR3 taken from the reference TRBV28 and TRBJ2-7 genes, the full variable domain is: DVKVTQSSRYLVKRTGEKVFLECVQDMDHENMFWYRQDPGLGLRLIYFSYDVKMKEKGDIPEGYSVSREKKERFSLILESASTNQTSMYLCASNTRWDYEQYFGPGTRLTVT.